This note documents a single T cell receptor (beta chain) sequence. TCRdb re-derived calls from the 5' RACE reads in MiXCR, one entry per CDR3 protein. The table has just under 550,000 distinct CDR3 sequences, around 21% seen once. This record belongs to a study of T-cell memory formation after mild COVID-19. The sample comprised PBMCs or a T cell subset sorted from them (not recorded which). This clonotype originated in an adult woman who had mild COVID-19 (a few samples of this study predate the infection). Cell type and time point are not known.

CDR3 bases: TGTGCCAGCAGCTTAGGTGCGAGCTTCTATAGCAATCAGCCCCAGCATTTT. Translation: CASSLGASFYSNQPQHF. The rearrangement joins TRBV7-2 to TRBJ1-5; D gene uncertain. Deletions cut 1 base from V and 0 bases from J, with 13 bases between. Per the germline V gene, CDR1 is SGHTA and CDR2 is FQGNSA. The CDR3 totals 17 residues.